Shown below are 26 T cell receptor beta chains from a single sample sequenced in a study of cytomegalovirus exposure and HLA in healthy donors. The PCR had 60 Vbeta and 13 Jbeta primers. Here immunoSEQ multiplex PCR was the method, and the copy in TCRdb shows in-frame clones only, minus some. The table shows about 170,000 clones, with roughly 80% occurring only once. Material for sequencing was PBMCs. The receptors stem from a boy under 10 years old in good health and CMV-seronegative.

CDR3 region: CASSLHSTDTQYF. DNA for the CDR3: TGTGCCAGCAGTTTGCACTCCACAGATACGCAGTATTTT. V usage is TRBV28 and J usage is TRBJ2-3; no clear D gene. There are 13 residues in the CDR3. The germline gives CDR1 MDHEN, CDR2 SYDVKM. The V end was cut by 3 bases, the J end by 2 bases, with 6 bases between.

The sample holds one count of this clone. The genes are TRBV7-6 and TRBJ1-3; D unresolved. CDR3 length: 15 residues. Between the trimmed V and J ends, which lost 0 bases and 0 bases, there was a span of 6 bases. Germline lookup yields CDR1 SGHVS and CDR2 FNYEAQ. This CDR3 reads CASSLAHSSGNTIYF. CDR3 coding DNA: TGTGCCAGCAGCTTAGCGCACAGCTCTGGAAACACCATATATTTT.

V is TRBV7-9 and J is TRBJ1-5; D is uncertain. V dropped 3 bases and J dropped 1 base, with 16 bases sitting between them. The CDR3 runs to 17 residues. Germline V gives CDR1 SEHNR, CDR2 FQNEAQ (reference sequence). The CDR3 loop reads CASSLVPRSLSNQPQHF. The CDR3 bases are TGTGCCAGCAGCTTGGTACCTCGGTCGCTCAGCAATCAGCCCCAGCATTTT.

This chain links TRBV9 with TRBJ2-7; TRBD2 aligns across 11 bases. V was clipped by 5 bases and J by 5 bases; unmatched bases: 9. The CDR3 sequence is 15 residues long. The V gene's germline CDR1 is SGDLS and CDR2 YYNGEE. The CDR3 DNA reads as TGTGCCAGCAGAAGAATAGCGGGAGGGCCCCACGAGCAGTACTTC. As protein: CASRRIAGGPHEQYF.

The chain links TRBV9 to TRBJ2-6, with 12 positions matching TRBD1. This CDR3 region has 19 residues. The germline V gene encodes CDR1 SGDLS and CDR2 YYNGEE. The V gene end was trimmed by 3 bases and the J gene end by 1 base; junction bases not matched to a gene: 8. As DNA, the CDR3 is TGTGCCAGCAGCGGAACCGGGGGACAGGGGGCTTCTGGGGCCAACGTCCTGACTTTC. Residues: CASSGTGGQGASGANVLTF. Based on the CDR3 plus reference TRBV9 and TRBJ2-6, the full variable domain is DSGVTQTPKHLITATGQRVTLRCSPRSGDLSVYWYQQSLDQGLQFLIQYYNGEERAKGNILERFSAQQFPDLHSELNLSSLELGDSALYFCASSGTGGQGASGANVLTFGAGSRLTVL.

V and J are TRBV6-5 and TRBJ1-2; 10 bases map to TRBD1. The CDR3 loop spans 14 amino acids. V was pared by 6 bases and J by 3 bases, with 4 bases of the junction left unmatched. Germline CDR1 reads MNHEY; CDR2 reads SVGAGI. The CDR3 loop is CASSRGQGYYGYTF. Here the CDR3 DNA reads TGTGCCAGCAGCCGGGGACAGGGGTACTATGGCTACACCTTC.

CDR3 DNA sequence: TGTGCCAGCAGTGAACCCCAGACTAGCGTCTACGAGCAGTACTTC. It yields the protein CASSEPQTSVYEQYF. V and J are TRBV6-1 and TRBJ2-7, with 8 positions matching TRBD2. J gave up 3 bases and V 2 bases, and 6 bases lay outside the gene matches. Germline loops: CDR1 MNHNS, CDR2 SASEGT. This CDR3 has 15 amino acids.

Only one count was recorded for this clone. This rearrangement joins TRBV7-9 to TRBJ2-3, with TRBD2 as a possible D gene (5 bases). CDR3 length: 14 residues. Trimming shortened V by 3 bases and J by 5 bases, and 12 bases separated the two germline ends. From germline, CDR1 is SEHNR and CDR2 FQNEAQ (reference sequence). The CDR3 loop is CASSFGGEGDTQYF. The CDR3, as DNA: TGTGCCAGCAGCTTCGGAGGTGAGGGAGATACGCAGTATTTT.

The chain's CDR3 is CASSQGVGSNQPQHF. CDR3 coding DNA: TGCGCCAGCAGCCAAGGTGTCGGTAGCAATCAGCCCCAGCATTTT. The V call is TRBV4-1, the J call TRBJ1-5, with D uncertain. Germline V CDR1 and CDR2: MGHRA, YSYEKL. The CDR3 length is 15 residues. V lost 1 base and J lost 0, with 7 bases in between.

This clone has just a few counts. CDR3 loop: CRIEMNTEAFF. The DNA of the CDR3 is TGCAGGATCGAGATGAACACTGAAGCTTTCTTT. V is TRBV20-1 and J is TRBJ1-1; no definite D call. Germline assignment: CDR1 DFQATT and CDR2 SNEGSKA (reference sequence). CDR3 length: 11 residues.

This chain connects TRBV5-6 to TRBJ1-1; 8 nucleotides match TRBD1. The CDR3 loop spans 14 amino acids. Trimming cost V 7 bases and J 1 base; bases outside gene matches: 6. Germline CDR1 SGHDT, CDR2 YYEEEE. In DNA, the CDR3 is TGTGCCAGCGGCCGACAGGGGACGAACACTGAAGCTTTCTTT. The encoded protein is CASGRQGTNTEAFF.

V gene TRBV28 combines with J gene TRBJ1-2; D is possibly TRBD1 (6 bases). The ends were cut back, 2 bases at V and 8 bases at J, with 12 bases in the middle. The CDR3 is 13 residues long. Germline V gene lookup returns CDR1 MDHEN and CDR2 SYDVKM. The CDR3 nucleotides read TGTGCCAGCAGTTTAGATGGGGGCCGGGGCTACACCTTC. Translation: CASSLDGGRGYTF.

CDR3 in DNA: TGTGCCAGCAGCGTAGGGGGACAGGGGACCCAGTACTTC. Encoded protein: CASSVGGQGTQYF. The chain links TRBV9 to TRBJ2-5, with 9 bases fitting TRBD1. The CDR3 loop spans 13 amino acids. V gave up 0 bases and J gave up 7 bases; unmatched junction bases: 1. CDR1 and CDR2 (germline): SGDLS, YYNGEE.

This chain's CDR3 is CASSPPREVGGAFF. CDR3 DNA: TGCGCCAGCAGTCCCCCGAGGGAGGTTGGCGGAGCTTTCTTT. The chain couples TRBV23-1 to TRBJ1-1, with D unresolved. TRBV23-1 is noted as an ORF with a role that remains uncertain. The CDR3 contains 14 residues. Trimming removed 4 bases from V and 10 bases from J, with 19 bases in between.

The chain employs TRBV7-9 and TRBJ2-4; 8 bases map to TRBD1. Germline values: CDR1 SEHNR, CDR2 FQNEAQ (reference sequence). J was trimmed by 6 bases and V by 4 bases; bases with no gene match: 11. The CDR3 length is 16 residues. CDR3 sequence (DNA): TGTGCCAGCAGCTCCCTATCCGGGACAGGACTAAACATTCAGTACTTC. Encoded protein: CASSSLSGTGLNIQYF.

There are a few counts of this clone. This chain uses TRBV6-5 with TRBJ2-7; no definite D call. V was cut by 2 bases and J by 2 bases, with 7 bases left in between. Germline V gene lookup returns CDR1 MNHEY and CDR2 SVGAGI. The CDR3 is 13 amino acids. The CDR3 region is CASSYDGAYEQYF. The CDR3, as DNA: TGTGCCAGCAGTTACGACGGAGCCTACGAGCAGTACTTC.

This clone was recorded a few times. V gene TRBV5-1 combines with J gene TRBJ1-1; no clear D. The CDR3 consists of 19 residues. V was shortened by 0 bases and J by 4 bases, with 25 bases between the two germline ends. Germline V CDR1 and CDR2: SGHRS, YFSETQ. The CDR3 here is CASSLAGSFESDAFTEAFF. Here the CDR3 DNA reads TGCGCCAGCAGCTTGGCCGGGAGTTTTGAGAGCGATGCCTTCACTGAAGCTTTCTTT. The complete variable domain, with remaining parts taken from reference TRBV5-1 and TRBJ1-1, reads KAGVTQTPRYLIKTRGQQVTLSCSPISGHRSVSWYQQTPGQGLQFLFEYFSETQRNKGNFPGRFSGRQFSNSRSEMNVSTLELGDSALYLCASSLAGSFESDAFTEAFFGQGTRLTVV.

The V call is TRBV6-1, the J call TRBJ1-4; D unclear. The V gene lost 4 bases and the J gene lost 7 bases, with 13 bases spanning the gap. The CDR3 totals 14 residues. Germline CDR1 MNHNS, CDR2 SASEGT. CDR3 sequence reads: CASSVTWAGEKLFF. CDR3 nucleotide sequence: TGTGCCAGCAGTGTAACTTGGGCGGGTGAAAAACTGTTTTTT.

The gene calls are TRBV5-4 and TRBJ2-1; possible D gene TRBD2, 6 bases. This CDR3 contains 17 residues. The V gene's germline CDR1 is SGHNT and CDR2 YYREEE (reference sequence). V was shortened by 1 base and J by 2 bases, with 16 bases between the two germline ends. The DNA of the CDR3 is TGTGCCAGCAGCTTGAAAAGGGGAGGTCATCCCTACAATGAGCAGTTCTTC. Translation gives CASSLKRGGHPYNEQFF.

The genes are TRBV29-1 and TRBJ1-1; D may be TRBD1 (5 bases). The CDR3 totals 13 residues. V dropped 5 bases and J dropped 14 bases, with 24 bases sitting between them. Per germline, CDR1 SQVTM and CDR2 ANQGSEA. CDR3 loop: CSVLFGGLGKQFF. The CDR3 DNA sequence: TGCAGCGTTCTTTTTGGGGGACTCGGAAAACAGTTCTTT. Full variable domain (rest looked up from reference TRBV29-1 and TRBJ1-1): SAVISQKPSRDICQRGTSLTIQCQVDSQVTMMFWYRQQPGQSLTLIATANQGSEATYESGFVIDKFPISRPNLTFSTLTVSNMSPEDSSIYLCSVLFGGLGKQFFGQGTRLTVV.

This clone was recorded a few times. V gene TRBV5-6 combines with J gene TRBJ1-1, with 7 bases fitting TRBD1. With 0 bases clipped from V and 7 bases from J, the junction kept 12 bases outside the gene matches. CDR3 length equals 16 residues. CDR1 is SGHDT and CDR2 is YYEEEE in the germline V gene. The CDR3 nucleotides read TGTGCCAGCAGCTTGGTGGGGTTAAAGGGGGCCGGTGAAGCTTTCTTT. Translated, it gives CASSLVGLKGAGEAFF.

CDR3 sequence reads: CSVGRAGDEQYF. The CDR3 DNA reads TGCAGCGTTGGGAGGGCCGGCGACGAGCAGTACTTC. The V gene is TRBV29-1, the J gene TRBJ2-7, with D perhaps TRBD2 (6 bases). The V and J ends lost 4 bases and 5 bases respectively, with 12 bases between them. This CDR3 is 12 amino acids long. Germline CDR1 reads SQVTM; CDR2 reads ANQGSEA.

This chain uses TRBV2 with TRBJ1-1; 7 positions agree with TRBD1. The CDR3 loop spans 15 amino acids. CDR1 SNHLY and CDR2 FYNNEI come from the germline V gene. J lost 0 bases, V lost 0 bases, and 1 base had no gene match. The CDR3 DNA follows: TGTGCCAGCAGTGAAGCGACAGGGATGAACACTGAAGCTTTCTTT. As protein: CASSEATGMNTEAFF.

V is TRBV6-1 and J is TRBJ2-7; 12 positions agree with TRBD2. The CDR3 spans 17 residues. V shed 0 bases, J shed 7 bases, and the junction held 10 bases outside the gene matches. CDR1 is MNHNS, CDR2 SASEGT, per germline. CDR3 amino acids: CASSEAWGLAGGFEQYF. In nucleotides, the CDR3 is TGTGCCAGCAGTGAAGCGTGGGGGCTAGCGGGAGGGTTTGAGCAGTACTTC.

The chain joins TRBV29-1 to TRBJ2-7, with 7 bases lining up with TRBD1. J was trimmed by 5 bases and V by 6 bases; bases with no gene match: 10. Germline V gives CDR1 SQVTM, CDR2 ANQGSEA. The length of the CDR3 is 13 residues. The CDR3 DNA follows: TGCAGCGTCGAACTGACAGGGAACCACGAGCAGTACTTC. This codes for CSVELTGNHEQYF.

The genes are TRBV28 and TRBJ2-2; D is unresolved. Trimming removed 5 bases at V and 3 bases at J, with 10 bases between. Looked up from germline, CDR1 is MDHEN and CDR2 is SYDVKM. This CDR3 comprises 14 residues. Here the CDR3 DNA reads TGTGCCAGCAGTAGTTCCGGAGACACCGGGGAGCTGTTTTTT. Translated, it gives CASSSSGDTGELFF.